Many counts were recorded for the clone carrying this T cell receptor (beta chain). V was pared by 5 bases and J by 4 bases, with 10 bases of the junction left unmatched. There are 15 residues in the CDR3. CDR1 and CDR2 from the germline V gene are DFQATT and SNEGSKA (reference sequence). The entry originates in a study of neurological immune-mediated disorders. The unsorted libraries were produced from 2 million PBMCs held at -80 C. TCRdb re-analysed the 5' RACE reads in MiXCR, keeping a single row per CDR3 protein. The table has some 29,000 distinct CDR3 sequences, more than 10% seen once. The receptor was isolated from a man aged 55 to 70 in good health. The sample comprised PBMCs. The chain combines TRBV20-1 with TRBJ2-2; 7 bases match TRBD1. CDR3 sequence reads: CSASKGGKGTGELFF. The CDR3 DNA reads as TGCAGTGCTTCCAAAGGGGGCAAGGGCACCGGGGAGCTGTTTTTT.